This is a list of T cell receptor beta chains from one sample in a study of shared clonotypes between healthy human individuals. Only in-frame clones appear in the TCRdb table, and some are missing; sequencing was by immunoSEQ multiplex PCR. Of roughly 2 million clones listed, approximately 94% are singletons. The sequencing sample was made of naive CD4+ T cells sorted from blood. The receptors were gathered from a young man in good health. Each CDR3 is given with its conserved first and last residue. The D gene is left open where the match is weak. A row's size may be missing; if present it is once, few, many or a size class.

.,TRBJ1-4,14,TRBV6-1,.,CASSNQRTNEKLFF,TGTGCCAGCAGTAATCAGCGCACTAATGAAAAACTGTTTTTT
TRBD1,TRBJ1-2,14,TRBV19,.,CASRTTGGAAGYTF,TGTGCCAGTAGGACCACAGGGGGGGCCGCTGGCTACACCTTC
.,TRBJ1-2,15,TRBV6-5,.,CASSTSPGLSFGYTF,TGTGCCAGCAGTACCTCCCCTGGTTTGTCTTTCGGCTACACCTTC
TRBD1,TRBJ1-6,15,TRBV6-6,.,CASSFKTGGNSPLHF,TGTGCCAGCAGTTTTAAGACAGGGGGGAATTCACCCCTCCACTTT
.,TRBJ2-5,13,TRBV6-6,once,CASRTGPQETQYF,TGTGCCAGCAGAACGGGACCCCAAGAGACCCAGTACTTC
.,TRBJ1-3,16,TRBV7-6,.,CASSLDAGGSGNTIYF,TGTGCCAGCAGCTTAGACGCGGGGGGCTCTGGAAACACCATATATTTT
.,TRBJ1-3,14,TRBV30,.,CAWKAGAPGNTIYF,TGTGCCTGGAAAGCGGGGGCGCCCGGAAACACCATATATTTT
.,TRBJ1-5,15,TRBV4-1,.,CASSGGQGVGQPQHF,TGCGCCAGCAGCGGGGGACAAGGGGTGGGTCAGCCCCAGCATTTT
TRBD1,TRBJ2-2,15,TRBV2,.,CASSEWTGVSGELFF,TGTGCCAGCAGTGAATGGACAGGGGTCTCAGGGGAGCTGTTTTTT
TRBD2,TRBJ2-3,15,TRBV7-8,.,CASSRTSGGPDTQYF,TGTGCCAGCAGCCGGACTAGCGGGGGACCAGATACGCAGTATTTT
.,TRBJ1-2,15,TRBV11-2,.,CASSLDGAVNYGYTF,TGTGCCAGCAGCTTAGATGGTGCAGTCAACTATGGCTACACCTTC
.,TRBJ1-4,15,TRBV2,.,CASSASAATNEKLFF,TGTGCCAGCAGTGCGTCGGCGGCAACTAATGAAAAACTGTTTTTT
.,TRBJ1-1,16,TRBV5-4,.,CASSVGQNSLNTEAFF,TGTGCCAGCAGCGTCGGGCAGAACAGCCTGAACACTGAAGCTTTCTTT
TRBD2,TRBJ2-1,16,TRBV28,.,CASSSATSKSYNEQFF,TGTGCCAGCAGTTCTGCGACTAGCAAGTCCTACAATGAGCAGTTCTTC
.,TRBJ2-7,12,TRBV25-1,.,CASSVGAGEQYF,TGTGCCAGCAGTGTAGGGGCCGGGGAGCAGTACTTC
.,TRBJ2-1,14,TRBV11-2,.,CASSPSREHPWQFF,TGTGCCAGCAGCCCCAGCAGAGAGCACCCATGGCAGTTCTTC
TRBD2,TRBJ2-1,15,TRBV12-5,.,CASAGGASSYNEQFF,TGTGCTAGTGCGGGGGGAGCCAGCTCCTACAATGAGCAGTTCTTC
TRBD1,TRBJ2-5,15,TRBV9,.,CASSVAGRGQETQYF,TGTGCCAGCAGCGTAGCGGGCAGGGGGCAAGAGACCCAGTACTTC
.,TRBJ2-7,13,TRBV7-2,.,CASSLARFYEQYF,TGTGCCAGCAGCTTAGCCAGGTTCTACGAGCAGTACTTC
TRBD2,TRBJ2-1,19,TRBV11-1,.,CASSQQSTSGGPSYNEQFF,TGTGCCAGCAGCCAACAATCGACTAGCGGGGGGCCCTCCTACAATGAGCAGTTCTTC
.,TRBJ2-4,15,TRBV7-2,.,CASSFTGTAKNIQYF,TGTGCCAGCAGCTTTACCGGGACAGCCAAAAACATTCAGTACTTC
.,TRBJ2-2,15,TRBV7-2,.,CASSLRGPNTGELFF,TGTGCCAGCAGCTTGCGGGGACCGAACACCGGGGAGCTGTTTTTT
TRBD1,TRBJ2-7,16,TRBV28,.,CASSLSGTGGAGEQYF,TGTGCCAGCAGTTTATCTGGGACAGGGGGCGCGGGGGAGCAGTACTTC
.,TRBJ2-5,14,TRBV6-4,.,CASSDSWREETQYF,TGTGCCAGCAGTGACTCGTGGAGGGAAGAGACCCAGTACTTC
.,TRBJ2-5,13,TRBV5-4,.,CASSTEKLETQYF,TGTGCCAGCAGCACCGAGAAGTTAGAGACCCAGTACTTC
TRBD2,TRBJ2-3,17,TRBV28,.,CASSPRLAGVGTDTQYF,TGTGCCAGCAGCCCCCGGCTAGCGGGGGTAGGTACAGATACGCAGTATTTT
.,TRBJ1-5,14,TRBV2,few,CASSDDRTPQPQHF,TGTGCCAGCAGTGACGACAGGACCCCTCAGCCCCAGCATTTT
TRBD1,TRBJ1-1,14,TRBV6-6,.,CASNPGTGGSEAFF,TGTGCCAGCAACCCCGGGACAGGGGGCTCTGAAGCTTTCTTT
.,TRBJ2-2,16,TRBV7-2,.,CASSLVAGGHTGELFF,TGTGCCAGCAGCTTAGTAGCCGGGGGCCACACCGGGGAGCTGTTTTTT
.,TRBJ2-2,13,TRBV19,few,CASSPLVVGELFF,TGTGCCAGTAGCCCCCTCGTAGTCGGGGAGCTGTTTTTT
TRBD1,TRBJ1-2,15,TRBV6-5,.,CASSSLSTGDSGYTF,TGTGCCAGCAGTTCCTTATCGACAGGGGACAGTGGCTACACCTTC
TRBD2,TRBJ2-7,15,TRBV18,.,CASSLSEAGAYEQYF,TGTGCCAGCTCACTTTCCGAGGCGGGAGCGTACGAGCAGTACTTC
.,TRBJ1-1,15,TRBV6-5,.,CASSYGGVANTEAFF,TGTGCCAGCAGTTATGGGGGGGTAGCGAACACTGAAGCTTTCTTT
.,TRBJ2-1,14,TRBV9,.,CASSPRPIYNEQFF,TGTGCCAGCAGCCCACGACCAATATACAATGAGCAGTTCTTC
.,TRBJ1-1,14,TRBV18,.,CASSPDGGSTEAFF,TGTGCCAGCTCACCCGACGGGGGGTCCACTGAAGCTTTCTTT
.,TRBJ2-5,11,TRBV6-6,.,CASSGMGTQYF,TGTGCCAGCAGTGGAATGGGGACCCAGTACTTC
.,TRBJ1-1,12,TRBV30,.,CAWDAGATEAFF,TGTGCTTGGGACGCGGGGGCCACTGAAGCTTTCTTT
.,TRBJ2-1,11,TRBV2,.,CAVTPYNEQFF,TGTGCCGTTACTCCCTACAATGAGCAGTTCTTC
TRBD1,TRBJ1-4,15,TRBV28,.,CASSLGGQGSEKLFF,TGTGCCAGCAGTTTAGGCGGACAGGGAAGTGAAAAACTGTTTTTT
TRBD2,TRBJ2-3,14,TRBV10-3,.,CAISESGLAFVWYF,TGTGCCATCAGTGAGTCGGGACTAGCTTTCGTATGGTATTTT
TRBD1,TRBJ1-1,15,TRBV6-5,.,CASRSQGASNTEAFF,TGTGCCAGCAGAAGTCAGGGGGCCTCGAACACTGAAGCTTTCTTT
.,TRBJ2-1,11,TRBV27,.,CASWQYNEQFF,TGTGCCAGTTGGCAGTACAATGAGCAGTTCTTC
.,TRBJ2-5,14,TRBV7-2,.,CASTRSGAGVTQYF,TGTGCCAGCACGAGGAGCGGGGCAGGGGTGACCCAGTACTTC
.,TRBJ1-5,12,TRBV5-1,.,CARKGLMWPQHF,TGCGCCAGAAAAGGGTTAATGTGGCCCCAGCATTTT
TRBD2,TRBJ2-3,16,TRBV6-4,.,CASSDSGSGGTDTQYF,TGTGCCAGCAGTGACTCCGGTAGCGGGGGCACAGATACGCAGTATTTT
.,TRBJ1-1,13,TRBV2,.,CASIVSPNTEAFF,TGTGCCAGCATTGTGAGCCCGAACACTGAAGCTTTCTTT
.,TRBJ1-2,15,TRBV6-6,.,CASSYRPQAHYGYTF,TGTGCCAGCAGTTACCGACCCCAAGCGCACTATGGCTACACCTTC
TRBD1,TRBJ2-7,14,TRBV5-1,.,CASSPGTGRYEQYF,TGCGCCAGCAGCCCCGGGACAGGGCGTTACGAGCAGTACTTC
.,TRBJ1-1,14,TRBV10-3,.,CAISETTANTEAFF,TGTGCCATCAGTGAGACCACCGCCAACACTGAAGCTTTCTTT